This T cell receptor (beta chain) emerged from a study of cytomegalovirus exposure and HLA in healthy donors. Amplification used 60 Vbeta primers and 13 Jbeta primers. Profiled with immunoSEQ multiplex PCR; TCRdb holds only in-frame clones, not every one. The table shows 150,000 to 200,000 clones, with roughly three quarters occurring only once. The CDR3 sequence is 14 residues long. Trimming stripped 7 bases from V and 0 bases from J, with 10 bases between. The germline CDR1 and CDR2 sequences are LNHDA and SQIVND (reference sequence). The sample was PBMCs. J is TRBJ1-3 and V is TRBV19; D is unclear. This sequence was found in a male donor in good health and CMV-seronegative. For the CDR3, the DNA is TGTGCCAGTACCCTAAATAGCTCTGGAAACACCATATATTTT. Translation: CASTLNSSGNTIYF.